This T cell receptor beta chain was documented in a study of HIV-infected children after antiretroviral therapy interruption. Study-wide background: Interruption group median age roughly 8.9 years; continuous group 7 to 8 years. Recorded EBV and CMV exposure existed for most children. Study-level findings and limits: The Gini coefficient of naive CD4+ repertoires rose, returning to baseline by 3 years.

Unique molecular identifiers were included in an RNA-based 3' RACE TCR library. TCRdb recomputed calls from the 3' RACE reads with MiXCR, one row per CDR3 protein. The data hold about 46,000 distinct CDR3 sequences, with approximately 4.3% observed a single time. The germline V and J ends were trimmed by 8 bases and 11 bases, with 16 bases remaining between them. Per the germline V gene, CDR1 is MNHNS and CDR2 is SASEGT. The CDR3 consists of 12 residues. The sample holds a few counts of this clonotype. Its antigen is undetermined. Regarding treatment: PENTA 11 planned treatment interruption arm or continuous ART arm. Naive CD4+ CD45RA+ CD45RO- T cells were FACS-sorted from thawed PBMCs.

This TCR was recovered from a pool of human donors with HIV. The rearrangement links TRBV6-1 to TRBJ2-1, with D perhaps TRBD1 or TRBD2 (5 bases each). Here the sequenced sample was CD45RA+ CD4+ T cells from PBMCs, pooled from several time points, taken from a donor given antiretroviral therapy, either interrupted or continuous. The subset here: naive CD4+ CD45RA+ CD45RO- T cells. CDR3 protein: CASGTVRHKQFF. In nucleotides, the CDR3 is TGTGCCAGCGGGACCGTGCGGCACAAGCAGTTCTTC.